This TCR beta chain was found in a study of T cell changes during pregnancy in multiple sclerosis (dated by TCRdb to between 2019 and 2020). About the study as a whole: The study examined how the T cell repertoire changed over the course of pregnancy in women with multiple sclerosis.

V has 8 bases trimmed and J has 4 bases trimmed; junction bases matching no gene number 7. The CDR3 has 14 amino acids, counting the end cysteine and phenylalanine. Only CDR3 DNA remains: 42 bases, in frame from the first base. The germline V gene yields MNHNS for CDR1 and SASEGT for CDR2. Library prep was done by the immunoSEQ multiplex PCR assay. Here the immuneACCESS table is served through TCRdb, limited to in-frame sequences with V and J called. Missing clones are a known gap in these copies; in checked studies unresolved V genes cover under half, and the rest lacks a known reason. This sample holds 65,000 to 85,000 clones; under 95% were observed only once. The ten largest make up almost 1.5% of the sample. In the case of this clone: Its antigen has not been determined. No much larger clone exists at a distance of one base, and base qualities are not known.

Specimen: peripheral blood, collected after pregnancy. The V and J genes are TRBV6-1 and TRBJ2-3, with 9 junctional bases fitting TRBD2. The clonotype originates from a female donor with multiple sclerosis, enrolled in a pregnancy study. The CDR3 region: CASLGTSPADTQYF. Read as DNA, the sequence is TGTGCCAGCCTCGGGACTAGCCCCGCAGATACGCAGTATTTT.